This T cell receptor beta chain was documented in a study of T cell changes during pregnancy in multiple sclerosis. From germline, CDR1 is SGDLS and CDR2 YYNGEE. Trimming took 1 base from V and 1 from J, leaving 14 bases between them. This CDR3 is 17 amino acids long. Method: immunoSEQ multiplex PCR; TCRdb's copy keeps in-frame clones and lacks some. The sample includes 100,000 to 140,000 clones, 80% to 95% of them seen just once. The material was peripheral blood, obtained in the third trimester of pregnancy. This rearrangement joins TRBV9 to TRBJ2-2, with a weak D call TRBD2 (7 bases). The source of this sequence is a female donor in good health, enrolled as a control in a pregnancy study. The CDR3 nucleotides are TGTGCCAGCAGCGTAATCCCGGGGGGCGAGAACACCGGGGAGCTGTTTTTT. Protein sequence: CASSVIPGGENTGELFF.